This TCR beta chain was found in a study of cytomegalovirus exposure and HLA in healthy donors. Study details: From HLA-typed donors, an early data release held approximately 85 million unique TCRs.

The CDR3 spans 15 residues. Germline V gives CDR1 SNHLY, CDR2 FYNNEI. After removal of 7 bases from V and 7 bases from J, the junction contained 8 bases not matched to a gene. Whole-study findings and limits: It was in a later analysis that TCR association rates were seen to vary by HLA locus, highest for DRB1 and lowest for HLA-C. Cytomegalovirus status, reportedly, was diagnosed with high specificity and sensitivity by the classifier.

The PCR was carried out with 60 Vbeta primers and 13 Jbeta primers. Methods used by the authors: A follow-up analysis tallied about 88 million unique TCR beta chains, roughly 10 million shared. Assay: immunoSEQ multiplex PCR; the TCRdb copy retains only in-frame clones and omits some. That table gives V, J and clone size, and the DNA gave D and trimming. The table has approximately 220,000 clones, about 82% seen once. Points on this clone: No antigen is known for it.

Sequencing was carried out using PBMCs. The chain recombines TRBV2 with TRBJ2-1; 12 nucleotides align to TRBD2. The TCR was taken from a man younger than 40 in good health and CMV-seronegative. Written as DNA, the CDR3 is TGTGCCAGCACCTCGACTAGCGGGGGTAAGAATGAGCAGTTCTTC. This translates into CASTSTSGGKNEQFF.